A single sample gave rise to the 31 T cell receptor beta chains below, sequenced in a study of control samples from healthy donors and cancer patients (dated by TCRdb to 2020 to 2021). The library was obtained by the immunoSEQ multiplex PCR assay. TCRdb stores this immuneACCESS table with in-frame sequences only. Part of the clones is absent; in the studies checked, under half of the shortfall reflects unresolved V genes, and no reason is known for the rest. This sample holds around 130,000 clones; roughly 90% were observed only once. The ten largest clones capture roughly 3.2% of the sample. The sample taken for sequencing was blood. The receptor source for this set is a man between 45 and 60 years old in good health.

The chain uses TRBV5-1 and TRBJ1-2; 9 nucleotides align to TRBD1. CDR3 length: 14 amino acids. V dropped 2 bases and J dropped 6; count of bases not matched to a gene: 5. Germline CDR1 SGHRS, CDR2 YFSETQ. The CDR3, as DNA: TGCGCCAGCAGCTTCGGGGACAGGGAGAATGGCTACACCTTC. It yields the protein CASSFGDRENGYTF.

V usage is TRBV5-4 and J usage is TRBJ2-1; no clear D. Trimming left V 7 bases short and J 4 bases short, with 6 bases between. The germline V gene has CDR1 SGHNT and CDR2 YYREEE (reference sequence). This CDR3 spans 11 amino acids. CDR3 amino acids: CASRLYNEQFF. The DNA of the CDR3 is TGTGCCAGCCGACTGTACAATGAGCAGTTCTTC.

V is TRBV5-1 and J is TRBJ1-4, with 8 bases lining up with TRBD1. Germline V gene lookup returns CDR1 SGHRS and CDR2 YFSETQ. The CDR3 is 14 residues long. V was pared by 4 bases and J by 13 bases, with 12 bases of the junction left unmatched. CDR3 sequence: CASSPRTGPKRLFF. The CDR3 DNA follows: TGCGCCAGCAGCCCTCGGACAGGGCCCAAGAGACTGTTTTTT.

The chain combines TRBV2 with TRBJ2-3, with D possibly being TRBD2 (5 bases). V was shortened by 6 bases and J by 6 bases, with 13 bases between the two germline ends. The germline gives CDR1 SNHLY, CDR2 FYNNEI. This CDR3 spans 13 amino acids. The CDR3 region has the DNA TGTGCCAGCAGGTTCGGGGTGAGGGATACGCAGTATTTT. As protein: CASRFGVRDTQYF.

J is TRBJ1-3 and V is TRBV29-1; D call uncertain. Trimming shortened V by 2 bases and J by 0 bases, and 14 bases separated the two germline ends. The CDR3 has 16 residues. The germline V gene has CDR1 SQVTM and CDR2 ANQGSEA. The CDR3 bases are TGCAGCGTTGAAATGGAAGGCGTTATCTCTGGAAACACCATATATTTT. It specifies CSVEMEGVISGNTIYF.

By share, this clone ranks as medium-sized. The gene calls are TRBV11-2 and TRBJ1-2; the D is unclear. The germline CDR1 and CDR2 sequences are SGHAT and FQNNGV. This CDR3 is 11 amino acids long. V was shortened by 8 bases and J by 4 bases, with 8 bases between the two germline ends. In DNA, the CDR3 is TGTGCCAGCGGAGGGATCTATGGCTACACCTTC. Protein sequence: CASGGIYGYTF.

This clone was counted once. The chain uses TRBV7-6 and TRBJ1-3; D is uncertain. The germline gives CDR1 SGHVS, CDR2 FNYEAQ. CDR3 size: 15 residues. Trimming took 2 bases from V and 4 from J, leaving 12 bases between them. The CDR3 loop is CASSLSPVGGNTIYF. Written as DNA, the CDR3 is TGTGCCAGCAGCTTATCCCCAGTCGGGGGAAACACCATATATTTT.

This clone came up a few times. CDR3 coding DNA: TGTGCCAGCAGTTTTTCAGGGGTCCTTGGCGATACGCAGTATTTT. It codes for CASSFSGVLGDTQYF. The chain is built from TRBV27 and TRBJ2-3, with TRBD1 as a possible D gene (6 bases). V was pared by 3 bases and J by 6 bases, with 16 bases between. The CDR3 length is 15 residues. The germline gives CDR1 MNHEY, CDR2 SMNVEV (reference sequence).

The chain combines TRBV6-5 with TRBJ2-7; tentatively, D is TRBD1 or TRBD2 (5 bases each). The CDR3 loop spans 15 amino acids. Germline loops: CDR1 MNHEY, CDR2 SVGAGI. The V and J ends lost 5 bases and 6 bases respectively, with 20 bases between them. This CDR3 is CASSRPRGVAREQYF. The CDR3 DNA is TGTGCCAGCAGTCGTCCCCGGGGCGTAGCGCGCGAGCAGTACTTC.

The rearrangement uses TRBV3-1 (or the pseudogene TRBV3-2) and TRBJ1-1, with D unclear. Per germline, CDR1 LGHDT and CDR2 YNNKEL (reference sequence). This CDR3 contains 13 residues. V was shortened by 4 bases and J by 0 bases, with 6 bases between the two germline ends. CDR3 in amino acids: CASSLRVNTEAFF. The CDR3 bases are TGTGCCAGCAGCCTCAGAGTGAACACTGAAGCTTTCTTT.

The gene calls are TRBV7-3 and TRBJ2-1, with 7 bases identical to TRBD2. CDR1 is SGHTA, CDR2 FQGTGA, per germline. The CDR3 totals 15 residues. J lost 7 bases, V lost 0 bases, and 6 bases had no gene match. CDR3 amino acids: CASSLTIGGRNEQFF. The CDR3 DNA reads TGTGCCAGCAGCTTAACGATCGGGGGGAGGAATGAGCAGTTCTTC. Full variable domain (rest looked up from reference TRBV7-3 and TRBJ2-1): GAGVSQTPSNKVTEKGKYVELRCDPISGHTALYWYRQSLGQGPEFLIYFQGTGAADDSGLPNDRFFAVRPEGSVSTLKIQRTERGDSAVYLCASSLTIGGRNEQFFGPGTRLTVL.

CDR3 nucleotide sequence: TGTGCCAGCAGTTACTCGGACTACTATGGCTACACCTTC. Translating it yields CASSYSDYYGYTF. The V and J genes are TRBV6-5 and TRBJ1-2; no clear D gene. Germline loops: CDR1 MNHEY, CDR2 SVGAGI. V was shortened by 0 bases and J by 3 bases, with 5 bases between the two germline ends. The CDR3 length is 13 residues.

The chain joins TRBV2 to TRBJ2-7, with 14 bases matching TRBD2. The CDR3 covers 13 residues. J gave up 4 bases and V 8 bases, and 1 base lay outside the gene matches. Germline values: CDR1 SNHLY, CDR2 FYNNEI. The CDR3 coding sequence is TGTGCCAGCGGGACTAGCGGGGGTTACGAGCAGTACTTC. This translates into CASGTSGGYEQYF.

V is TRBV4-1 and J is TRBJ2-5, with a possible D match to TRBD2 (5 bases). Germline V gene sequence: CDR1 MGHRA, CDR2 YSYEKL. The CDR3 runs 14 residues. Trimming cost V 5 bases and J 5 bases, with 15 bases left between them. This CDR3 reads CASSGAGVRETQYF. The CDR3 region has the DNA TGCGCCAGCAGCGGAGCCGGGGTAAGGGAGACCCAGTACTTC.

The CDR3 protein is CAWKLRWADTQYF. The CDR3 DNA is TGTGCCTGGAAACTCCGCTGGGCAGATACGCAGTATTTT. The gene calls are TRBV30 and TRBJ2-3; no firm D call. V was pared by 4 bases and J by 4 bases, with 12 bases between. This CDR3 has 13 residues. The germline V gene encodes CDR1 GTSNPN and CDR2 SVGIG (reference sequence).

This chain connects TRBV9 to TRBJ2-5; D gene uncertain. The V end was cut by 8 bases, the J end by 9 bases, with 8 bases between. The CDR3 has 9 residues. Germline V CDR1 and CDR2: SGDLS, YYNGEE. The CDR3 bases are TGTGCCAGTGGCTCGCCCCAGTACTTC. Translating gives CASGSPQYF.

The V and J genes are TRBV10-3 and TRBJ2-5; no definite D call. The V and J ends lost 3 bases and 3 bases respectively, with 8 bases between them. The CDR3 has 13 residues. From germline, CDR1 is ENHRY and CDR2 SYGVKD. This chain's CDR3 is CAISDNWEETQYF. The CDR3 bases are TGTGCCATCAGTGATAATTGGGAAGAGACCCAGTACTTC.

In DNA form, the CDR3 reads TGTGCCAGCAGCCAAGATCCAGGAAGGGCCCAGTACTTC. Encoded protein: CASSQDPGRAQYF. The chain is built from TRBV3-1 (or the pseudogene TRBV3-2) and TRBJ2-5; D is undetermined. Germline V gives CDR1 LGHDT, CDR2 YNNKEL (reference sequence). The CDR3 is made up of 13 amino acids. V lost 0 bases, J lost 9 bases, and 11 bases lay in between.

The gene calls are TRBV28 and TRBJ2-1, with 8 bases lining up with TRBD2. The V gene end was trimmed by 9 bases and the J gene end by 6 bases; junction bases not matched to a gene: 10. Per the germline V gene, CDR1 is MDHEN and CDR2 is SYDVKM. The CDR3 sequence is 14 residues long. The CDR3 loop is CASLRGGGLNEQFF. The DNA of the CDR3 is TGTGCCAGTCTTAGAGGCGGGGGGCTCAATGAGCAGTTCTTC.

The chain uses TRBV9 and TRBJ2-3, with D tentatively TRBD2 (7 bases). This CDR3 region has 16 residues. The V gene lost 0 bases and the J gene lost 0 bases, with 11 bases spanning the gap. Germline V gene sequence: CDR1 SGDLS, CDR2 YYNGEE. The CDR3 nucleotides read TGTGCCAGCAGCGTAGAGGGGGGGGCTAGCACAGATACGCAGTATTTT. Translation gives CASSVEGGASTDTQYF.

This clone was seen a handful of times. The V gene is TRBV10-2, the J gene TRBJ2-2, with D hard to call. V was shortened by 0 bases and J by 3 bases, with 2 bases between the two germline ends. Germline CDR1 reads WSHSY; CDR2 reads SAAADI. This CDR3 has 13 residues. The CDR3 DNA reads as TGCGCCAGCAGTGAGTCGTACACCGGGGAGCTGTTTTTT. It specifies CASSESYTGELFF.

The chain combines TRBV5-1 with TRBJ1-2; 9 positions match TRBD1. The CDR3 is 14 amino acids. The germline V gene encodes CDR1 SGHRS and CDR2 YFSETQ. The trim removed 5 bases at V and 7 bases at J, leaving 9 bases unmatched. The CDR3 protein is CASREPGQGSGYTF. The CDR3 DNA reads TGCGCCAGCAGAGAGCCGGGACAGGGAAGTGGCTACACCTTC.

A few counts support this clone. The rearrangement links TRBV19 to TRBJ2-3; the D gene is possibly TRBD1 (5 bases). With 6 bases removed from V and 6 bases from J, the gap between germline ends came to 13 bases. Germline loops: CDR1 LNHDA, CDR2 SQIVND (reference sequence). The CDR3 extends over 13 amino acids. The CDR3 is CASRVAGADTQYF. The CDR3 DNA sequence: TGTGCCAGTAGGGTTGCTGGGGCCGATACGCAGTATTTT.

The chain couples TRBV2 to TRBJ1-1; 11 bases align to TRBD1. With V trimmed by 0 bases and J by 5 bases, 2 bases remained unmatched. The CDR3 extends over 15 amino acids. CDR1 and CDR2 (germline): SNHLY, FYNNEI. The CDR3 DNA follows: TGTGCCAGCAGTGAAGCAGGGACAGGGGGAACTGAAGCTTTCTTT. Protein product: CASSEAGTGGTEAFF.

The chain combines TRBV30 with TRBJ2-7; D unclear. Germline V lookup: CDR1 GTSNPN, CDR2 SVGIG (reference sequence). CDR3 size: 11 residues. V lost 2 bases and J 6 bases, leaving 8 bases between the germline ends. CDR3 sequence: CAWSPSGEQYF. The DNA of the CDR3 is TGTGCCTGGAGTCCGTCGGGCGAGCAGTACTTC.

V usage is TRBV10-3 and J usage is TRBJ1-2; D is perhaps TRBD1 (6 bases). Trimming took off 9 bases at V and 4 bases at J, with 12 bases between the two ends. The CDR3 covers 12 residues. CDR1 ENHRY and CDR2 SYGVKD come from the germline V gene. CDR3 DNA sequence: TGTGCCATGGCGGACAGCGCCTATGGCTACACCTTC. Protein product: CAMADSAYGYTF.

As DNA, the CDR3 is TGTGCCAGCAGCTCTTTCGGGACAGGGAACACTGAAGCTTTCTTT. Translating it yields CASSSFGTGNTEAFF. The chain recombines TRBV5-8 with TRBJ1-1, with 8 bases that match TRBD1. CDR3 size: 15 residues. Germline assignment: CDR1 SGHTS and CDR2 YDEGEE. The J segment lost 1 base and the V segment lost 3 bases, leaving 5 bases of the junction unmatched. The entire variable domain, with the rest obtained from reference TRBV5-8 and TRBJ1-1, is as follows: EAGVTQSPTHLIKTRGQQATLRCSPISGHTSVYWYQQALGLGLQFLLWYDEGEERNRGNFPPRFSGRQFPNYSSELNVNALELEDSALYLCASSSFGTGNTEAFFGQGTRLTVV.

The chain has TRBV7-8 and TRBJ1-4; D gene uncertain. Looked up from germline, CDR1 is SGHVS and CDR2 is FQNEAQ. V was shortened by 1 base and J by 5 bases, with 17 bases between the two germline ends. This CDR3 is 17 amino acids long. The CDR3 reads CASSLGRGLNKNEKLFF. The CDR3 nucleotides read TGTGCCAGCAGCTTAGGCCGAGGATTAAACAAGAATGAAAAACTGTTTTTT. Combining the CDR3 with reference TRBV7-8 and TRBJ1-4 gives the whole variable domain GAGVSQSPRYKVAKRGQDVALRCDPISGHVSLFWYQQALGQGPEFLTYFQNEAQLDKSGLPSDRFFAERPEGSVSTLKIQRTQQEDSAVYLCASSLGRGLNKNEKLFFGSGTQLSVL.

Points on this clone: At one of its ends the junction is not consistent with the germline gene, which may arise from a read error. This chain connects TRBV3-1 (or the pseudogene TRBV3-2) to TRBJ2-7; D ambiguous. The CDR3 has 12 residues. Germline CDR1 LGHDT, CDR2 YNNKEL (reference sequence). The CDR3 is CASSQDRKQSSF. CDR3 nucleotide sequence: TGTGCCAGCAGCCAAGATCGGAAGCAAAGCTCATTC.

This clone has only a few counts. The rearrangement joins TRBV2 to TRBJ2-5; D not resolved. With 8 bases removed from V and 2 bases from J, the gap between germline ends came to 18 bases. The CDR3 is 15 amino acids. Germline values: CDR1 SNHLY, CDR2 FYNNEI. CDR3 residues: CASSEEVVRQETQYF. The DNA for the CDR3 is TGTGCCAGCTCAGAAGAGGTTGTGAGACAAGAGACCCAGTACTTC.

V is TRBV10-3 and J is TRBJ1-1; a possible D gene is TRBD1 (6 bases). Deletions cut 10 bases from V and 5 bases from J, with 17 bases between. Germline CDR1 ENHRY, CDR2 SYGVKD. CDR3 length: 13 residues. The CDR3 region is CATSDDRRTEAFF. CDR3 in DNA: TGTGCCACAAGTGACGACAGGCGAACTGAAGCTTTCTTT.